This is a list of T cell receptor beta chains from one sample in a study of OX40 agonist ivuxolimab in advanced cancers. TCRdb's copy holds only in-frame clones and misses some; the assay was immunoSEQ multiplex PCR. The sample contains 100,000 to 150,000 clones, around 93% of which appear only once. The sequencing used CD4+ or CD8+ T cells sorted from blood, collected in a trial of the OX40 agonist ivuxolimab. Source of these receptors: an adult with an advanced solid tumor such as melanoma, head and neck, liver or kidney cancer. The CDR3 runs from the conserved cysteine through the conserved F or W. Fields, in order: clone size, D gene, J gene, V gene, CDR3 length, CDR3 protein, CDR3 DNA. The D gene is left open where the match is weak. Clone size appears in some rows only: once, few, many, or a class for an expanded clone.

>NA|TRBD1|TRBJ1-4|TRBV7-2|13
CASQGQPNEKLFF
TGTGCCAGCCAGGGACAGCCTAATGAAAAACTGTTTTTT
>NA|NA|TRBJ1-5|TRBV5-1|13
CASSFTGNQPQHF
TGCGCCAGCAGTTTTACAGGCAATCAGCCCCAGCATTTT
>NA|TRBD1|TRBJ1-5|TRBV28|14
CASSFIDRGEPQHF
TGTGCCAGCAGTTTCATCGACAGGGGGGAGCCCCAGCATTTT
>NA|NA|TRBJ2-5|TRBV7-2|14
CASSPSGLKETQYF
TGTGCCAGCAGCCCCTCGGGGCTAAAAGAGACCCAGTACTTC
>NA|NA|TRBJ2-2|TRBV18|13
CASSPRGAGELFF
TGTGCCAGCTCACCAAGGGGAGCCGGGGAGCTGTTTTTT
>NA|NA|TRBJ1-1|TRBV25-1|13
CASSEVGSTEAFF
TGTGCCAGCAGTGAAGTAGGGAGCACTGAAGCTTTCTTT
>NA|NA|TRBJ2-3|TRBV5-4|15
CASSFRALRTDTQYF
TGTGCCAGCAGCTTTCGGGCCCTACGAACAGATACGCAGTATTTT
>NA|NA|TRBJ2-3|TRBV9|16
CASSVSLGSLADTQYF
TGTGCCAGCAGCGTAAGCCTAGGGAGCCTCGCAGATACGCAGTATTTT
>NA|NA|TRBJ2-2|TRBV19|15
CASSIQGYNTGELFF
TGTGCCAGTAGTATTCAAGGGTACAACACCGGGGAGCTGTTTTTT
>NA|NA|TRBJ2-1|TRBV7-5|15
CARSLPWSSYNEQFF
TGTGCCAGAAGCCTCCCCTGGAGCTCCTACAATGAGCAGTTCTTC
>NA|NA|TRBJ2-3|TRBV11-2|16
CASRLAGHLSTDTQYF
TGTGCCAGCAGACTGGCGGGACACCTAAGCACAGATACGCAGTATTTT
>once|NA|TRBJ2-3|TRBV9|14
CASTEGGNTDTQYF
TGTGCCAGCACAGAGGGGGGCAACACAGATACGCAGTATTTT
>NA|TRBD1|TRBJ1-1|TRBV5-1|16
CASSLGSGGQGAFAFF
TGCGCCAGCAGCTTGGGATCGGGGGGGCAGGGGGCGTTTGCTTTCTTT
>NA|NA|TRBJ2-3|TRBV7-2|12
CASSLDTDTQYF
TGTGCCAGCAGCTTAGACACAGATACGCAGTATTTT
>NA|NA|TRBJ2-2|TRBV5-1|15
CASSSEGQGAGELFF
TGCGCCAGCAGCTCGGAGGGTCAGGGGGCCGGGGAGCTGTTTTTT
>NA|TRBD2|TRBJ2-7|TRBV27|18
CASSLLGLGRDSVYEQYF
TGTGCCAGCAGTTTACTGGGTCTAGGGAGGGACTCCGTATACGAGCAGTACTTC
>NA|NA|TRBJ1-2|TRBV7-8|12
CASSLGSYGYTF
TGTGCCAGCAGCCTCGGAAGCTATGGCTACACCTTC
>NA|NA|TRBJ2-3|TRBV7-3|12
CASSIIGDTQYF
TGTGCCAGCAGCATTATTGGGGATACGCAGTATTTT
>NA|TRBD1|TRBJ1-2|TRBV2|13
CASRSDRDYGYTF
TGTGCCAGCAGAAGCGACAGGGACTATGGCTACACCTTC
>once|TRBD2|TRBJ2-3|TRBV13|15
CASSRTGLATDTQYF
TGTGCCAGCAGCAGAACGGGACTAGCGACAGATACGCAGTATTTT
>NA|NA|TRBJ2-1|TRBV7-3|12
CASSFEVGEQFF
TGTGCCAGCAGCTTTGAAGTCGGGGAGCAGTTCTTC
>NA|TRBD2|TRBJ2-5|TRBV4-1|14
CASSLGLAGETQYF
TGCGCCAGCAGCCTCGGACTAGCCGGGGAGACCCAGTACTTC
>NA|NA|TRBJ1-5|TRBV15|14
CATSSAPGDQPQHF
TGTGCCACCAGCAGTGCCCCGGGAGATCAGCCCCAGCATTTT
>NA|TRBD2|TRBJ2-1|TRBV19|19
CASIVGAGGSPYNYNEQFF
TGTGCCAGTATTGTCGGCGCGGGAGGATCACCCTACAACTACAATGAGCAGTTCTTC
>NA|NA|TRBJ2-7|TRBV19|14
CASSILERSYEQYF
TGTGCCAGTAGTATTCTAGAGCGTTCCTACGAGCAGTACTTC
>NA|NA|TRBJ2-1|TRBV4-3|17
CASSQGAAVSSYNEQFF
TGCGCCAGCAGCCAAGGCGCGGCGGTTAGCTCCTACAATGAGCAGTTCTTC
>NA|NA|TRBJ1-4|TRBV19|15
CASTSWGSTNEKLFF
TGTGCCAGTACCTCATGGGGTTCAACTAATGAAAAACTGTTTTTT
>NA|TRBD1|TRBJ1-6|TRBV19|17
CASTARDSSEPNSPLHF
TGTGCCAGCACCGCAAGGGACAGCTCGGAACCTAATTCACCCCTCCACTTT
>NA|NA|TRBJ1-4|TRBV11-2|16
CASSFHLEAFNEKLFF
TGTGCCAGCAGCTTTCACTTGGAAGCTTTTAATGAAAAACTGTTTTTT
>NA|TRBD2|TRBJ2-3|TRBV28|18
CASSLGSSGLVGPDTQYF
TGTGCCAGCAGTCTAGGCTCTAGCGGACTCGTCGGGCCAGATACGCAGTATTTT
>NA|TRBD1|TRBJ2-2|TRBV5-1|15
CASSPTGGDTGELFF
TGCGCCAGCAGCCCAACAGGGGGTGACACCGGGGAGCTGTTTTTT
>NA|NA|TRBJ1-2|TRBV6-1|16
CASSEALQGLGYGYTF
TGTGCCAGCAGTGAAGCGCTTCAAGGGTTGGGCTATGGCTACACCTTC
>NA|NA|TRBJ2-7|TRBV19|15
CASSGRLSTQGEQYF
TGTGCCAGTAGTGGTCGACTCTCAACGCAGGGAGAGCAGTACTTC
>NA|TRBD2|TRBJ2-3|TRBV6-6|16
CASSYRLAGITDTQYF
TGTGCCAGCAGTTACCGACTAGCGGGGATCACAGATACGCAGTATTTT
>NA|NA|TRBJ1-5|TRBV21-1|19
CASSGIERGSGEGNQPQHF
TGTGCCAGCAGCGGGATTGAAAGGGGCTCCGGGGAGGGCAATCAGCCCCAGCATTTT
>NA|NA|TRBJ1-1|TRBV27|13
CASCSIGGTEAFF
TGTGCCAGCTGCTCTATAGGGGGCACTGAAGCTTTCTTT
>NA|NA|TRBJ1-4|TRBV7-9|18
CASSLKGAALATNEKLFF
TGTGCCAGCAGCTTAAAAGGGGCGGCGTTAGCAACTAATGAAAAACTGTTTTTT
>NA|TRBD2|TRBJ2-3|TRBV7-2|16
CASSSSGGGGTDTQYF
TGTGCCAGCAGCTCTAGCGGGGGGGGTGGCACAGATACGCAGTATTTT
>NA|NA|TRBJ2-2|TRBV11-3|13
CASSLGPRGELFF
TGTGCCAGCAGCTTAGGGCCGAGAGGGGAGCTGTTTTTT
>NA|TRBD2|TRBJ2-1|TRBV18|17
CASSWGGTSGTYNEQFF
TGTGCCAGCTCATGGGGGGGGACTAGCGGGACCTACAATGAGCAGTTCTTC
>NA|TRBD2|TRBJ2-2|TRBV7-2|15
CASSFRGGYTGELFF
TGTGCCAGCAGCTTCCGGGGGGGGTACACCGGGGAGCTGTTTTTT
>NA|NA|TRBJ2-7|TRBV7-9|14
CASSLYPGEYEQYF
TGTGCCAGCAGCTTATACCCGGGGGAATACGAGCAGTACTTC
>NA|NA|TRBJ1-2|TRBV18|15
CASSPLIADSYGYTF
TGTGCCAGCTCACCACTTATCGCGGATTCCTATGGCTACACCTTC
>NA|NA|TRBJ1-2|TRBV4-1|13
CVSSPGTAVGYTF
TGCGTCAGCAGCCCCGGGACCGCTGTGGGCTACACCTTC
>once|NA|TRBJ2-1|TRBV10-2|15
CASTGGRASYNEQFF
TGCGCCAGCACCGGGGGCAGGGCCTCCTACAATGAGCAGTTCTTC
>NA|NA|TRBJ2-1|TRBV27|16
CASSHEGRERHNEQFF
TGTGCCAGCAGTCACGAGGGGCGGGAAAGGCACAATGAGCAGTTCTTC
>NA|TRBD1|TRBJ2-7|TRBV5-4|13
CASSLDRGVVQYF
TGTGCCAGCAGTCTGGACAGGGGAGTCGTGCAGTACTTC
>NA|NA|TRBJ2-3|TRBV5-4|16
CASSSTGTRGTDTQYF
TGTGCCAGCAGCTCAACTGGGACAAGAGGCACAGATACGCAGTATTTT
>NA|TRBD1|TRBJ2-7|TRBV9|15
CASSVTGTVTYEQYF
TGTGCCAGCAGCGTCACCGGGACAGTGACCTACGAGCAGTACTTC
>NA|NA|TRBJ1-1|TRBV7-9|17
CASSRILTNRRDTEAFF
TGTGCCAGCAGCCGAATACTTACCAACAGGAGGGACACTGAAGCTTTCTTT
>few|NA|TRBJ1-1|TRBV19|14
CASSIWQANTEAFF
TGTGCCAGTAGTATCTGGCAGGCGAACACTGAAGCTTTCTTT
>NA|NA|TRBJ1-2|TRBV7-2|14
CASSLGPARGGYTF
TGTGCCAGCAGCTTAGGGCCTGCAAGAGGTGGCTACACCTTC
>NA|NA|TRBJ2-1|TRBV7-9|13
CASSLDSLNEQFF
TGTGCCAGCAGCTTAGACAGCCTTAATGAGCAGTTCTTC
>once|NA|TRBJ1-5|TRBV6-5|14
CASSLQLSNQPQHF
TGTGCCAGCAGCCTACAACTGAGCAATCAGCCCCAGCATTTT
>NA|TRBD1|TRBJ1-5|TRBV30|14
CAWGTTGGQQPQHF
TGTGCCTGGGGAACGACAGGGGGGCAGCAGCCCCAGCATTTT
>NA|NA|TRBJ1-4|TRBV25-1|14
CASSELGSNEKLFF
TGTGCCAGCAGTGAATTGGGGTCTAATGAAAAACTGTTTTTT
>NA|NA|TRBJ1-6|TRBV5-5|15
CASSFRDSYNSPLHF
TGTGCCAGCAGCTTCCGGGACTCCTATAATTCACCCCTCCACTTT
>NA|NA|TRBJ2-7|TRBV11-2|15
CASSLDQTGPYEQYF
TGTGCCAGCAGCTTAGATCAAACGGGTCCCTACGAGCAGTACTTC
>NA|NA|TRBJ1-4|TRBV7-3|16
CASSLIPPPGNEKLFF
TGTGCCAGCAGCTTAATTCCCCCGCCGGGGAATGAAAAACTGTTTTTT